This passage covers 23 T cell receptor beta chains from one sample sequenced in a study of beta chain features in type 1 diabetes. Study results and caveats: TCRB CDR3s were moderately but significantly shorter in Type 1 diabetes patients in all four CD4+ subsets.

Since all of the isolated RNA was reverse transcribed, expressed TCRB transcripts were what got sequenced. Here immunoSEQ multiplex PCR was the method, and the copy in TCRdb shows in-frame clones only, minus some. Of about 640,000 clones in the sample, 9.5% to 15% were seen once. Their recognized antigens are unknown. Sequencing was carried out using naive CD4+ T cells from blood. These receptors all stem from a man aged 25 to 40 with type 1 diabetes.

This clone has a handful of counts. The junction shows a germline mismatch at one end, possibly a read error. J is TRBJ2-5 and V is TRBV2, with no clear D. Germline CDR1 SNHLY, CDR2 FYNNEI. The CDR3 covers 10 residues. The CDR3 DNA follows: TGTGCCAGCAGTGTAGAGGCCCAGTACTTC. This codes for CASSVEAQYF.

This clone was seen only a few times. A junction end diverges from the germline sequence, so it may reflect a read error. The V and J genes are TRBV28 and TRBJ1-5; a weak D match, TRBD1 (6 bases). The V gene's germline CDR1 is MDHEN and CDR2 SYDVKM. CDR3 length equals 12 residues. The DNA of the CDR3 is TGCGTGACAGGAGATAGCAATCAGCCCCAGCATTTT. Translated: CVTGDSNQPQHF. Together with reference TRBV28 and TRBJ1-5, the CDR3 gives the full variable domain: DVKVTQSSRYLVKRTGEKVFLECVQDMDHENMFWYRQDPGLGLRLIYFSYDVKMKEKGDIPEGYSVSREKKERFSLILESASTNQTSMYLCVTGDSNQPQHFGDGTRLSIL.

On this clone: The same CDR3 is also encoded by other DNA sequences in this sample. The chain has TRBV9 and TRBJ1-2; TRBD1 might be the D (5 bases). V was trimmed by 0 bases and J by 7 bases, leaving 7 bases between them. The CDR3 totals 12 residues. Germline CDR1 reads SGDLS; CDR2 reads YYNGEE. Here the CDR3 DNA reads TGTGCCAGCAGCGTAGCGGGGGGTGGCTACACCTTC. Encoded protein: CASSVAGGGYTF.

This clone was detected a few times. The rearrangement joins TRBV18 to TRBJ1-4; D is undetermined. CDR3 size: 19 residues. The germline CDR1 and CDR2 sequences are KGHSH and LQKENI. Between the trimmed V and J ends, which lost 2 bases and 7 bases, there was a span of 26 bases. In DNA, the CDR3 is TGTGCCAGCTCACCAAGTACATCGTCCCGTCTCGCTGACGGTGAAAAACTGTTTTTT. It codes for CASSPSTSSRLADGEKLFF.

This clone was recorded a few times. The chain carries TRBV18 and TRBJ1-6; possible D gene TRBD1, 6 bases. CDR1 and CDR2 (germline): KGHSH, LQKENI. The CDR3 covers 14 residues. Trimming left V 3 bases short and J 11 bases short, with 14 bases between. The CDR3 sequence is CASSPDSGFTPLHF. CDR3 in DNA: TGTGCCAGCTCACCGGACAGCGGTTTTACACCCCTCCACTTT.

This clone was picked up a small number of times. The rearrangement joins TRBV6-6 to TRBJ1-2; D might be TRBD1 (5 bases). Germline V gene lookup returns CDR1 MNHNY and CDR2 SVGAGI (reference sequence). Between the trimmed V and J ends, which lost 5 bases and 5 bases, there was a span of 15 bases. The CDR3 extends over 14 amino acids. The CDR3 loop reads CASSDGSGGYGYTF. The CDR3 DNA reads TGTGCCAGCAGTGACGGGAGTGGGGGGTATGGCTACACCTTC.

This clone was picked up a small number of times. The gene calls are TRBV7-2 and TRBJ2-3, with 11 nucleotides matching TRBD2. From germline, CDR1 is SGHTA and CDR2 FQGNSA. V was pared by 3 bases and J by 4 bases, with 6 bases of the junction left unmatched. This CDR3 is 16 amino acids long. The CDR3: CASSFSGGANADTQYF. The CDR3 DNA follows: TGTGCCAGCAGCTTTAGCGGGGGGGCCAATGCAGATACGCAGTATTTT.

This clone was counted between two and nine times. The chain joins TRBV7-2 to TRBJ2-1, with 14 nucleotides matching TRBD2. V trimming: 5 bases; J trimming: 2 bases; junction bases outside the gene matches: 5. The CDR3 sequence is 17 residues long. In germline, CDR1 is SGHTA, CDR2 FQGNSA. The CDR3 region is CASSAPGLAGAYNEQFF. The CDR3 nucleotides read TGTGCCAGCAGCGCTCCGGGACTAGCGGGAGCCTACAATGAGCAGTTCTTC.

CDR3 in DNA: TGTGCCAGCAGCATGCGGAGTCTCGCTAGCACAGATACGCAGTATTTT. The encoded protein is CASSMRSLASTDTQYF. V and J are TRBV5-4 and TRBJ2-3; D gene ambiguous. Deletions cut 4 bases from V and 0 bases from J, with 15 bases between. The CDR3 loop spans 16 amino acids. Germline-derived CDR1 and CDR2 are SGHNT and YYREEE (reference sequence).

This chain uses TRBV29-1 with TRBJ1-2; D gene uncertain. The germline gives CDR1 SQVTM, CDR2 ANQGSEA. The CDR3 loop spans 12 amino acids. The V end lost 4 bases, the J end lost 3 bases, and 9 bases lay between the germline ends. The CDR3 reads CSVGGSDYGYTF. The CDR3 DNA is TGCAGCGTTGGTGGGAGTGACTATGGCTACACCTTC. Supplemented by reference TRBV29-1 and TRBJ1-2, the full variable domain reads SAVISQKPSRDICQRGTSLTIQCQVDSQVTMMFWYRQQPGQSLTLIATANQGSEATYESGFVIDKFPISRPNLTFSTLTVSNMSPEDSSIYLCSVGGSDYGYTFGSGTRLTVV.

This sequence joins TRBV2 and TRBJ2-6; D might be TRBD2 (5 bases). The germline gives CDR1 SNHLY, CDR2 FYNNEI. The CDR3 has 12 amino acids. Trimming shortened V by 10 bases and J by 9 bases, and 13 bases separated the two germline ends. The CDR3 sequence: CATERGDNVLTF. CDR3 bases: TGTGCCACAGAACGGGGTGACAACGTCCTGACTTTC.

This clone was picked up a small number of times. The J gene is TRBJ1-5, the V gene TRBV2, with 12 bases that match TRBD1. The CDR3 length is 16 residues. Germline CDR1 SNHLY, CDR2 FYNNEI. With 5 bases clipped from V and 4 bases from J, the junction kept 6 bases outside the gene matches. The CDR3 is CASSPPGQGANQPQHF. CDR3 sequence (DNA): TGTGCCAGCAGTCCTCCGGGACAGGGGGCGAATCAGCCCCAGCATTTT. Full variable domain (remainder filled in from reference TRBV2 and TRBJ1-5): EPEVTQTPSHQVTQMGQEVILRCVPISNHLYFYWYRQILGQKVEFLVSFYNNEISEKSEIFDDQFSVERPDGSNFTLKIRSTKLEDSAMYFCASSPPGQGANQPQHFGDGTRLSIL.

The V gene is TRBV5-4, the J gene TRBJ2-3; 16 bases fit TRBD2. CDR1 and CDR2 from the germline V gene are SGHNT and YYREEE (reference sequence). The CDR3 has 17 residues. After removal of 3 bases from V and 5 bases from J, the junction contained 6 bases not matched to a gene. CDR3 coding DNA: TGTGCCAGCAGCTATGGGACTAGCGGGGGGGCCGTAGATACGCAGTATTTT. Protein sequence: CASSYGTSGGAVDTQYF.

The V call is TRBV29-1, the J call TRBJ2-1; D call uncertain. Germline values: CDR1 SQVTM, CDR2 ANQGSEA. The length of the CDR3 is 11 residues. V lost 4 bases to trimming and J lost 6 bases, with 7 bases between them. The chain's CDR3 is CSVGGSNEQFF. The CDR3 DNA reads as TGCAGCGTTGGGGGAAGCAATGAGCAGTTCTTC.

The chain uses TRBV2 and TRBJ2-7; D is unresolved. CDR1 is SNHLY, CDR2 FYNNEI, per germline. This CDR3 spans 14 amino acids. Trimming cost V 5 bases and J 0 bases, with 11 bases left between them. CDR3 coding DNA: TGTGCCAGCAGTAACGACGGAAACTCCTACGAGCAGTACTTC. As protein: CASSNDGNSYEQYF.

DNA of the CDR3: TGTGCCAGCAGTGTTCAGGGGATAGGCTACAATGAGCAGTTCTTC. This codes for CASSVQGIGYNEQFF. The chain carries TRBV6-1 and TRBJ2-1; TRBD1 might be the D (6 bases). In germline, CDR1 is MNHNS, CDR2 SASEGT. The CDR3 length is 15 residues. V was clipped by 4 bases and J by 3 bases, with 13 bases between them.

This clone has just a few counts. The genes are TRBV2 and TRBJ1-1; the D is unclear. This CDR3 is 14 amino acids long. Trimming shortened V by 3 bases and J by 2 bases, and 10 bases separated the two germline ends. Per the germline V gene, CDR1 is SNHLY and CDR2 is FYNNEI. The CDR3 bases are TGTGCCAGCAGTGAGGGCAGCCTTAACACTGAAGCTTTCTTT. Encoded protein: CASSEGSLNTEAFF.

The CDR3 sequence: CASTTQTGGMSEAFF. CDR3 coding DNA: TGTGCCAGCACCACCCAGACAGGGGGAATGAGTGAAGCTTTCTTT. This chain links TRBV2 with TRBJ1-1; the match to TRBD1 covers 9 bases. This CDR3 comprises 15 residues. Germline V gives CDR1 SNHLY, CDR2 FYNNEI. The J segment lost 7 bases and the V segment lost 7 bases, leaving 13 bases of the junction unmatched.

This clone was found many times. The J gene is TRBJ2-3, the V gene TRBV5-4, with D possibly called TRBD1 or TRBD2 (5 bases each). Germline-derived CDR1 and CDR2 are SGHNT and YYREEE (reference sequence). The V and J ends lost 0 bases and 2 bases respectively, with 13 bases between them. This CDR3 has 16 amino acids. This CDR3 reads CASSLGGISFTDTQYF. The CDR3, as DNA: TGTGCCAGCAGCTTGGGGGGGATATCGTTCACAGATACGCAGTATTTT.

V and J are TRBV9 and TRBJ1-4; the match to TRBD1 covers 7 bases. V lost 3 bases, J lost 4 bases, and 6 bases stayed unmatched. CDR1 is SGDLS and CDR2 is YYNGEE in the germline V gene. This CDR3 comprises 15 residues. CDR3 residues: CASSAPGTDNEKLFF. In nucleotides, the CDR3 is TGTGCCAGCAGCGCTCCCGGGACAGATAATGAAAAACTGTTTTTT.

This clone has just a few counts. V and J are TRBV19 and TRBJ2-3; D unresolved. The germline gives CDR1 LNHDA, CDR2 SQIVND (reference sequence). The CDR3 spans 12 residues. The V gene lost 5 bases and the J gene lost 4 bases, with 7 bases spanning the gap. DNA of the CDR3: TGTGCCAGTAGTGGAGAGGCAGATACGCAGTATTTT. Its translation is CASSGEADTQYF.

This clone was found a few times. The chain has TRBV7-2 and TRBJ2-1; the D gene is possibly TRBD2 (7 bases). The V gene lost 5 bases and the J gene lost 12 bases, with 26 bases spanning the gap. The germline CDR1 and CDR2 sequences are SGHTA and FQGNSA. The CDR3 totals 16 residues. CDR3 protein: CASSLPLGGGPGGQFF. The CDR3 region has the DNA TGTGCCAGCAGCCTCCCCCTTGGCGGGGGCCCCGGGGGGCAGTTCTTC.

There are a few counts of this clone. As DNA, the CDR3 is TGTGCCAGCAGCCAAGGCCTGGGACAGGGCGTCTACGAGCAGTACTTC. It encodes CASSQGLGQGVYEQYF. The chain has TRBV4-2 and TRBJ2-7; 9 bases agree with TRBD1. Germline V gene sequence: CDR1 LGHNA, CDR2 YNFKEQ. This CDR3 is 16 amino acids long. After removal of 1 base from V and 3 bases from J, the junction contained 7 bases not matched to a gene.